A selection of T cell receptor beta chains follows, all from one sample in a study of cytotoxic CD8 clonotypes in ibrutinib-treated CLL. Sequenced by immunoSEQ multiplex PCR; TCRdb stores in-frame clones only, minus some. The sample gives approximately 190,000 clones, 70% to 75% of which show up once; about 6.4% is in the top ten. The specimen was PBMCs, collected after 12 months of ibrutinib treatment. The receptors were sampled from a human donor with chronic lymphocytic leukemia. Both conserved end residues are part of each CDR3. D genes are given only for firm matches. Clone size, where shown, is once, few, many, or a class for clones that have expanded.

V	J	length	size	D	DNA	CDR3
TRBV7-9	TRBJ1-4	14	-	TRBD1	TGTGCCAGCAGCGCAGACAGGGGTTATGAAAAACTGTTTTTT	CASSADRGYEKLFF
TRBV15	TRBJ2-7	14	-	-	TGTGCCACCAGCAGAGCGGGAGTTGGGTACGAGCAGTACTTC	CATSRAGVGYEQYF
TRBV5-1	TRBJ1-2	15	-	-	TGCGCCAGCAGCTTGGAGGGGCAGGGGTTGGATGGCTACACCTTC	CASSLEGQGLDGYTF
TRBV7-2	TRBJ2-7	15	-	-	TGTGCCAGCAGCTGGGCGGGGACTGGCACCTACGAGCAGTACTTC	CASSWAGTGTYEQYF
TRBV18	TRBJ2-3	14	-	TRBD2	TGTGCCAGCTCACCAGGCGGGGGGGCATATACGCAGTATTTT	CASSPGGGAYTQYF
TRBV6-5	TRBJ1-2	13	-	-	TGTGCCACCCAACAGGGTCGCTCGGACGGCTACACCTTC	CATQQGRSDGYTF
TRBV6-5	TRBJ1-6	14	-	TRBD1	TGTGCCAGCAGGGGACAGGGTTGGAACTCACCCCTCCACTTT	CASRGQGWNSPLHF
TRBV7-9	TRBJ1-5	15	-	-	TGTGCCAGCAGCTCCTTCGGGGGGAGCAATCAGCCCCAGCATTTT	CASSSFGGSNQPQHF
TRBV10-3	TRBJ2-7	13	-	-	TGTGCCATCAGGGGAGAGGGGACCTACGAGCAGTACTTC	CAIRGEGTYEQYF
TRBV28	TRBJ1-1	15	-	TRBD1	TGTGCCAGCAGTATTCCGGGACAGGGGGCTGGTGAAGCTTTCTTT	CASSIPGQGAGEAFF
TRBV30	TRBJ1-3	13	-	-	TGTGCCTGGAGTGCGGGCTCTGGAAACACCATATATTTT	CAWSAGSGNTIYF
TRBV11-2	TRBJ2-7	15	-	-	TGTGCCAGCACCTCCAGTGAGGTTAGCTCCTACGAGCAGTACTTC	CASTSSEVSSYEQYF
TRBV27	TRBJ2-7	12	medium-sized	-	TGTGCCAGCAGTTTTGGACGAACGGAGCAGTACTTC	CASSFGRTEQYF
TRBV7-7	TRBJ2-6	18	-	-	TGTGCTAGCAGCTTAGGTTCGCTAAGCCGATCTGGGGCCAACGTCCTGACTTTC	CASSLGSLSRSGANVLTF
TRBV5-1	TRBJ2-7	13	few	TRBD1	TGCGCCAGCAGCCTACGGACAGGGAGCGAGCAGTACTTC	CASSLRTGSEQYF
TRBV29-1	TRBJ1-2	13	once	-	TGCAGCGTTGAAGTTTTTGGTTTCTATGGCTACACCTTC	CSVEVFGFYGYTF
TRBV7-9	TRBJ2-7	12	few	-	TGTGCCAGCAGCCCCGAGTCCTACGAGCAGTACTTC	CASSPESYEQYF
TRBV15	TRBJ2-7	14	-	TRBD2	TGTGCCACCAGGAAGGGACTAGAGTCGGGAGAGCAGTACTTC	CATRKGLESGEQYF
TRBV5-8	TRBJ1-4	13	once	-	TGTGCCAGCACGACAGGTTATAATGAAAAACTGTTTTTT	CASTTGYNEKLFF
TRBV29-1	TRBJ1-4	14	-	TRBD1	TGCAGCGCCGCCGGACAGGGGAAAGAAGAAAAACTGTTTTTT	CSAAGQGKEEKLFF
TRBV30	TRBJ1-2	15	-	TRBD1	TGTGCCTGGAGCGTCTTCGCGGGACAGGGGGCGGGCTACACCTTC	CAWSVFAGQGAGYTF
TRBV10-3	TRBJ1-1	12	-	-	TGTGCCATCAGTGAACCGGTCAGGGAAGCTTTCTTT	CAISEPVREAFF
TRBV5-4	TRBJ2-7	16	-	TRBD2	TGTGCCAGCAGCCCCCTCGGAGGCGGGAGCTCCTACGAGCAGTACTTC	CASSPLGGGSSYEQYF
TRBV5-1	TRBJ2-3	18	-	TRBD2	TGCGCCAGCATGCCCGGACTAGCGGGGGCGCGGGGGACAGATACGCAGTATTTT	CASMPGLAGARGTDTQYF
TRBV6-5	TRBJ1-5	15	-	-	TGTGCCAGCAGCCGGGATCAAAGTGCAGGTCAGCCCCAGCATTTT	CASSRDQSAGQPQHF
TRBV30	TRBJ1-1	13	-	-	TGTGCCTGGATCCTGCTATGGAACACTGAAGCTTTCTTT	CAWILLWNTEAFF
TRBV5-6	TRBJ2-7	14	-	-	TGTGCCAGCAGCTCCTGGATGACGAATGTGCAGCAGTACTTC	CASSSWMTNVQQYF
TRBV19	TRBJ2-5	15	-	-	TGTGCCAGTAGTACCATGACAGACCCTATAGAGACCCAGTACTTC	CASSTMTDPIETQYF
TRBV30	TRBJ1-4	11	few	-	TGTGCCTGGAGTGAAGGATTACTTGTGTTTTTT	CAWSEGLLVFF
TRBV30	TRBJ2-7	14	-	TRBD1	TGTGCCTGGAGTGTATTACAGGGGGCCCACGAGCAGTACTTC	CAWSVLQGAHEQYF
TRBV7-9	TRBJ1-3	14	-	-	TGTGCCAGCAGCTTGATGGGTAGACGAAACACCATATATTTT	CASSLMGRRNTIYF
TRBV9	TRBJ1-5	14	few	-	TGTGCCAGCAGCGTTAGCCAGGAGAATCAGCCCCAGCATTTT	CASSVSQENQPQHF
TRBV6-5	TRBJ1-2	13	-	TRBD1	TGTGCCAGCACCAACCGACAGGGTGGTCGCTACACCTTC	CASTNRQGGRYTF
TRBV20-1	TRBJ1-2	11	-	-	TGCAGTGCCTATCAAGACTATGGCTACACCTTC	CSAYQDYGYTF
TRBV25-1	TRBJ1-2	16	few	-	TGTGCCAGCAGAGGGGAGTCCGGCCAACTTAACTATGGCTACACCTTC	CASRGESGQLNYGYTF
TRBV9	TRBJ2-6	19	-	TRBD1	TGTGCCAGCAGCGTAAAAGGGACAGGGACACTTTCTGGGGCCAACGTCCTGACTTTC	CASSVKGTGTLSGANVLTF
TRBV9	TRBJ2-2	14	few	-	TGTGCCAGCAGCGTAGACTCGTCCCCCGGGGAGCTGTTTTTT	CASSVDSSPGELFF
TRBV30	TRBJ1-1	14	-	TRBD1	TGTGCCTGGAGAGGGCAGGGGGGCATCACTGAAGCTTTCTTT	CAWRGQGGITEAFF
TRBV30	TRBJ2-7	15	-	TRBD1	TGTGCCTGGAGTTCCCCGGACAGGGGGGCCTACGAGCAGTACTTC	CAWSSPDRGAYEQYF
TRBV6-4	TRBJ1-1	14	-	-	TGTGCCAGCAGTGTTCGTACAGGGTCCACTGAAGCTTTCTTT	CASSVRTGSTEAFF
TRBV4-1	TRBJ1-2	15	-	TRBD1	TGCGCCAGCAGCCAAGACGGGACAGGACGAGATGGCTACACCTTC	CASSQDGTGRDGYTF
TRBV5-6	TRBJ1-2	15	-	-	TGTGCCAGCAGCACCTCCGGAACAGGGAACTATGGCTACACCTTC	CASSTSGTGNYGYTF
TRBV7-2	TRBJ2-3	16	-	-	TGTGCCAGCAGCTTAGCTCCTTTAGGGGTAGCAGATACGCAGTATTTT	CASSLAPLGVADTQYF
TRBV29-1	TRBJ2-5	14	-	-	TGCAGCGTTGAAGGGACAGTGTACCAAGAGACCCAGTACTTC	CSVEGTVYQETQYF
TRBV7-2	TRBJ2-1	17	-	TRBD2	TGTGCCAGCAGCTTAGGACTAGCGGGACAACGAGGGAGTGAGCAGTTCTTC	CASSLGLAGQRGSEQFF
TRBV18	TRBJ1-2	15	few	-	TGTGCCAGCTCACCACCTACAGGGACCGCCTATGGCTACACCTTC	CASSPPTGTAYGYTF
TRBV30	TRBJ1-6	14	-	-	TGTGCCTGGACCACCTGGTCTAGGGAATCACCCCTCCACTTT	CAWTTWSRESPLHF
TRBV5-6	TRBJ2-7	13	few	-	TGTGCCAGCAGCTTGCAGAGCTCCTACGAGCAGTACTTC	CASSLQSSYEQYF
TRBV6-5	TRBJ2-7	13	-	-	TGTGCCAGCAGTTACTCGGGGGCTTACGAGCAGTACTTC	CASSYSGAYEQYF
TRBV7-9	TRBJ1-1	14	-	TRBD1	TGTGCCAGCAGCCTCCACACAGGGGGCACTGAAGCTTTCTTT	CASSLHTGGTEAFF